What follows are 20 T cell receptor beta chains derived from one specimen sequenced in a study of blood T cells in healthy people across ages. PCR was performed a second time for about 6 to 11 cycles using a sample-barcoded 5' primer and a J-beta primer mix. TCRdb re-derived calls from the 5' RACE reads in MiXCR, one entry per CDR3 protein. Here the sample spans about 1.8 million distinct CDR3 sequences, 49% being singletons. Sequencing used blood. These receptors originate from a woman aged 40 to 49 in good health.

Many counts were recorded for this clonotype. The chain has TRBV19 and TRBJ2-6; no clear D. The V end lost 9 bases, the J end lost 0 bases, and 3 bases lay between the germline ends. Germline V gene lookup returns CDR1 LNHDA and CDR2 SQIVND (reference sequence). This CDR3 contains 12 residues. CDR3 region: CASSSGANVLTF. The CDR3 DNA follows: TGTGCCAGCAGCTCTGGGGCCAACGTCCTGACTTTC. Together with reference TRBV19 and TRBJ2-6, the CDR3 gives the full variable domain: DGGITQSPKYLFRKEGQNVTLSCEQNLNHDAMYWYRQDPGQGLRLIYYSQIVNDFQKGDIAEGYSVSREKKESFPLTVTSAQKNPTAFYLCASSSGANVLTFGAGSRLTVL.

The genes are TRBV20-1 and TRBJ1-2; possibly TRBD1 for D (6 bases). This CDR3 has 15 amino acids. Trimming removed 0 bases at V and 2 bases at J, with 13 bases between. Germline CDR1 and CDR2: DFQATT and SNEGSKA (reference sequence). The CDR3 DNA follows: TGCAGTGCTAGAGACCCAACGGGACAAAACTATGGCTACACCTTC. Protein: CSARDPTGQNYGYTF.

Written as DNA, the CDR3 is TGTGCCAGCAGGTCCCGGACAGGGATGAGGGAAAAACTGTTTTTT. This translates into CASRSRTGMREKLFF. This chain connects TRBV12-3 or TRBV12-4 to TRBJ1-4; TRBD1 agrees at 8 bases. CDR3 length: 15 amino acids. V was clipped by 6 bases and J by 8 bases; unmatched bases: 11.

The V call is TRBV6-2 or TRBV6-3, the J call TRBJ1-6; D unresolved. V lost 2 bases and J 7 bases, leaving 12 bases between the germline ends. This CDR3 is built from 15 residues. In germline, CDR1 is MNHEY, CDR2 SVGEGT. The CDR3 spells CASSYRSDRNSPLHF. CDR3 sequence (DNA): TGTGCCAGCAGTTACCGTTCAGATCGAAATTCACCCCTCCACTTT.

The V call is TRBV28, the J call TRBJ1-5; D is unresolved. This CDR3 is 13 amino acids long. The V gene lost 5 bases and the J gene lost 7 bases, with 12 bases spanning the gap. Germline V lookup: CDR1 MDHEN, CDR2 SYDVKM. CDR3 bases: TGTGCCAGCAGTCGCCCCCCTGAGCAGCCCCAGCATTTT. This encodes CASSRPPEQPQHF.

Only one count was recorded for this clonotype. At one end the junction does not follow the germline gene, possibly because of a read error. The V call is TRBV4-1, the J call TRBJ2-7; D is unclear. Near its end, the DNA agrees better with TRBJ2-4, so the J call may be wrong. The V gene's germline CDR1 is MGHRA and CDR2 YSYEKL. This CDR3 is 13 amino acids long. CDR3 loop: CVSSQLPENIQYF. The CDR3 DNA follows: TGCGTCAGCAGCCAATTACCCGAAAACATTCAGTACTTC.

This clonotype was seen a handful of times. The rearrangement joins TRBV20-1 to TRBJ2-7; D possibly corresponds to TRBD2 (5 bases). Trimming stripped 5 bases from V and 3 bases from J, with 14 bases between. The V gene's germline CDR1 is DFQATT and CDR2 SNEGSKA (reference sequence). The CDR3 sequence is 13 residues long. The CDR3 sequence is CSARGNSYYEQYF. The CDR3 region has the DNA TGCAGTGCTCGGGGAAACAGTTACTACGAGCAGTACTTC.

The chain is built from TRBV2 and TRBJ2-1; D possibly uses TRBD1 or TRBD2 (5 bases each). Per germline, CDR1 SNHLY and CDR2 FYNNEI. V shed 6 bases and J shed 7 bases, with 19 bases lying between them. This CDR3 spans 15 amino acids. The CDR3 here is CASSPGTLQINEQFF. The CDR3 DNA is TGTGCCAGCAGCCCTGGGACCCTACAAATAAATGAGCAGTTCTTC.

This sequence joins TRBV12-3 or TRBV12-4 and TRBJ2-3; D assignment may be TRBD1 or TRBD2 (6 bases each). V was shortened by 3 bases and J by 4 bases, with 20 bases between the two germline ends. The CDR3 is 17 amino acids. CDR3 in amino acids: CASSFMTFEGGSDTQYF. The CDR3, as DNA: TGTGCCAGCAGTTTCATGACGTTTGAGGGGGGATCAGATACGCAGTATTTT.

A few counts support this clonotype. The chain has TRBV12-3 or TRBV12-4 and TRBJ1-6; D gene unclear. Trimming shortened V by 1 base and J by 14 bases, and 15 bases separated the two germline ends. This CDR3 has 14 amino acids. The CDR3 loop reads CASSLGQDPRTLHF. DNA of the CDR3: TGTGCCAGCAGTTTAGGGCAGGATCCCCGCACCCTCCACTTT.

The genes are TRBV7-2 and TRBJ2-4, with 8 bases identical to TRBD2. J gave up 7 bases and V 3 bases, and 8 bases lay outside the gene matches. This CDR3 is 15 amino acids long. Germline V gene sequence: CDR1 SGHTA, CDR2 FQGNSA. The chain's CDR3 is CASSLPRGTRNIQYF. CDR3 nucleotide sequence: TGTGCCAGCAGCTTGCCGAGGGGGACTAGGAACATTCAGTACTTC.

This clonotype was seen a handful of times. This chain links TRBV6-5 with TRBJ2-7, with D possibly being TRBD1 or TRBD2 (5 bases each). Trimming took 0 bases from V and 0 from J, leaving 9 bases between them. Germline V gene lookup returns CDR1 MNHEY and CDR2 SVGAGI. The CDR3 consists of 15 residues. CDR3 loop: CASSYSGAISYEQYF. CDR3 sequence (DNA): TGTGCCAGCAGTTACTCCGGGGCTATCTCCTACGAGCAGTACTTC.

The V call is TRBV7-2, the J call TRBJ2-5; 11 bases map to TRBD2. The J call is in doubt because the DNA end fits TRBJ2-1 better. Germline V lookup: CDR1 SGHTA, CDR2 FQGNSA. The CDR3 sequence is 16 residues long. The CDR3 loop reads CASSSYRLAGQETQFF. The DNA for the CDR3 is TGTGCCAGCAGCTCCTACCGACTAGCGGGGCAAGAGACCCAGTTCTTC.

V usage is TRBV27 and J usage is TRBJ1-2; D remains ambiguous. V lost 2 bases and J lost 6, with 10 bases in between. Germline CDR1 and CDR2: MNHEY and SMNVEV (reference sequence). This CDR3 is built from 13 residues. The CDR3 loop reads CASSLKAGDGYTF. The CDR3 DNA follows: TGTGCCAGCAGTTTAAAGGCGGGAGATGGCTACACCTTC.

This clonotype was seen only a few times. This chain joins TRBV7-2 and TRBJ2-1; unclear D gene. Germline V gene sequence: CDR1 SGHTA, CDR2 FQGNSA. Trimming cost V 2 bases and J 1 base, with 15 bases left between them. The CDR3 is 17 amino acids. CDR3 residues: CASSLLAGTISYNEQFF. CDR3 DNA sequence: TGTGCCAGCAGCTTATTAGCCGGCACGATTTCCTACAATGAGCAGTTCTTC.

This clonotype was seen a few times. The V call is TRBV3-1, the J call TRBJ2-1; 9 nucleotides line up with TRBD1. J lost 8 bases, V lost 1 base, and 18 bases had no gene match. The CDR3 is 19 amino acids. In germline, CDR1 is LGHDT, CDR2 YNNKEL (reference sequence). The CDR3 loop is CASSQARGQGSSPTYEQFF. For the CDR3, the DNA is TGTGCCAGCAGCCAAGCCCGCGGACAGGGGTCGTCACCGACCTATGAGCAGTTCTTC.

This chain links TRBV20-1 with TRBJ2-5, with TRBD2 matching 11 bases. Trimming at V came to 0 bases and at J to 5 bases, leaving 8 bases not matched to a gene. Germline V lookup: CDR1 DFQATT, CDR2 SNEGSKA (reference sequence). This CDR3 is 16 amino acids long. The CDR3 is CSAREATSGVYETQYF. The CDR3 DNA is TGCAGTGCTAGAGAAGCGACTAGCGGGGTTTATGAGACCCAGTACTTC.

This chain joins TRBV7-9 and TRBJ2-5; 7 nucleotides match TRBD1. Germline assignment: CDR1 SEHNR and CDR2 FQNEAQ (reference sequence). V gave up 5 bases and J gave up 5 bases; unmatched junction bases: 11. This CDR3 spans 15 amino acids. This CDR3 reads CASSTGTVEVETQYF. In nucleotides, the CDR3 is TGTGCCAGCAGCACCGGGACAGTTGAGGTGGAGACCCAGTACTTC.

This chain joins TRBV12-3 or TRBV12-4 and TRBJ2-6; the match to TRBD1 covers 7 bases. The CDR3 length is 17 residues. Germline trimming cut 5 bases from V and 2 bases from J; bases unmatched to any gene: 9. The CDR3: CASSRQGLVAGANVLTF. The CDR3 nucleotides are TGTGCCAGCAGTCGACAGGGTCTGGTGGCTGGGGCCAACGTCCTGACTTTC.

This rearrangement joins TRBV3-1 to TRBJ1-1, with 7 positions matching TRBD1. The length of the CDR3 is 15 residues. The germline V gene encodes CDR1 LGHDT and CDR2 YNNKEL (reference sequence). V dropped 0 bases and J dropped 4; count of bases not matched to a gene: 5. CDR3 nucleotides: TGTGCCAGCAGCCAAGATGACAGGGAGTCCACTGAAGCTTTCTTT. This translates into CASSQDDRESTEAFF.